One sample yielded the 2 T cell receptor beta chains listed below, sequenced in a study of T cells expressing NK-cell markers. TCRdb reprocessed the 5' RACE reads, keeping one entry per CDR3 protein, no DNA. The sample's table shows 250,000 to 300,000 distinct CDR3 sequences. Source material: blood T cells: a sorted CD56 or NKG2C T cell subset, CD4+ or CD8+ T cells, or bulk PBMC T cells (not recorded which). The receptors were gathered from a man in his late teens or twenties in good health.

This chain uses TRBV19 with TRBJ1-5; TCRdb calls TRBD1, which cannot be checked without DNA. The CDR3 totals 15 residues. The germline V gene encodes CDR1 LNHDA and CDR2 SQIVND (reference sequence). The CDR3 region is CASSIVGDVVQPQHF. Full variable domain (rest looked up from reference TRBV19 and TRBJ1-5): DGGITQSPKYLFRKEGQNVTLSCEQNLNHDAMYWYRQDPGQGLRLIYYSQIVNDFQKGDIAEGYSVSREKKESFPLTVTSAQKNPTAFYLCASSIVGDVVQPQHFGDGTRLSIL.

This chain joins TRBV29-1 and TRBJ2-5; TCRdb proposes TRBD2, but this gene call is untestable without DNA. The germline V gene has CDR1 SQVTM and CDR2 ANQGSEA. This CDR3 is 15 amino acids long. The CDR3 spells CSVVISGRAPETQYF.